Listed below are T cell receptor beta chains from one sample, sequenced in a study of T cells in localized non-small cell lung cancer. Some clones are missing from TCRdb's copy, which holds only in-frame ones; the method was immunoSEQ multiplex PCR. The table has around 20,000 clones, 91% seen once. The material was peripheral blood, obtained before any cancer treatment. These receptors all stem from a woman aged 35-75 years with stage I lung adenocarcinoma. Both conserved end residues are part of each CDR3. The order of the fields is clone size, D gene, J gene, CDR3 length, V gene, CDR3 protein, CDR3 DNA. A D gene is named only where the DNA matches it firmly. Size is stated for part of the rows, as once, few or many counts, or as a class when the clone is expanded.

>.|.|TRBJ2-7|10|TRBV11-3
CASSSYEQYF
TGTGCCAGCAGCTCCTACGAGCAGTACTTC
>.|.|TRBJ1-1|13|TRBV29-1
CSVVRDMNTEAFF
TGCAGCGTAGTCCGGGACATGAACACTGAAGCTTTCTTT
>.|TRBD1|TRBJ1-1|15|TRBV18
CASSPGDRVNTEAFF
TGTGCCAGCTCACCGGGGGACAGGGTGAACACTGAAGCTTTCTTT
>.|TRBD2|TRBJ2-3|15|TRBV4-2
CASSQGGGSTDTQYF
TGTGCCAGCAGCCAAGGGGGGGGAAGCACAGATACGCAGTATTTT
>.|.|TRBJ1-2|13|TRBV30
CAFERGFGDGYTF
TGTGCCTTCGAGAGGGGATTCGGGGATGGCTACACCTTC
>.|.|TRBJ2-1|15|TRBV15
CATSRGVDSYNEQFF
TGTGCCACCAGCAGAGGGGTTGACTCCTACAATGAGCAGTTCTTC
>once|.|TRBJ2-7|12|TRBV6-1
CASPGPARGQYF
TGTGCCAGCCCCGGGCCTGCTCGCGGGCAGTACTTC
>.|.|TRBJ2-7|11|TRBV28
CASSLGYEQYF
TGTGCCAGTTCCCTTGGGTACGAGCAGTACTTC
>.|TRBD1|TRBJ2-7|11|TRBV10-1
CASRTGAEQYF
TGCGCCAGCCGGACAGGGGCCGAGCAGTACTTC
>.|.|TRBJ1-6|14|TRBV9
CASSVGGLHSPLHF
TGTGCCAGCAGCGTAGGGGGGTTACACTCACCCCTCCACTTT
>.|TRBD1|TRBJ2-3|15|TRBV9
CASSVVGQGTDTQYF
TGTGCCAGCAGCGTAGTAGGACAGGGCACAGATACGCAGTATTTT
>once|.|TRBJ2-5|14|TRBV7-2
CASSLTGTQETQYF
TGTGCCAGCAGCTTAACCGGGACACAAGAGACCCAGTACTTC
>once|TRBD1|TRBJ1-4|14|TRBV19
CATARQGTNEKLFF
TGTGCCACCGCAAGACAGGGAACTAATGAAAAACTGTTTTTT
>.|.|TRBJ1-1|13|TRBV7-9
CASAPTMNTEAFF
TGTGCCAGCGCCCCCACCATGAACACTGAAGCTTTCTTT
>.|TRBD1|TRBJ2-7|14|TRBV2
CASSVGTEYREQYF
TGTGCCAGCAGTGTCGGGACAGAATATCGCGAGCAGTACTTC
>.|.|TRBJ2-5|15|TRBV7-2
CASSLIGSRQETQYF
TGTGCCAGCAGCTTAATCGGGAGCCGGCAAGAGACCCAGTACTTC
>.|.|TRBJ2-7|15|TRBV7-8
CASSLATQGAYEQYF
TGTGCCAGCAGCTTAGCGACACAGGGAGCCTACGAGCAGTACTTC
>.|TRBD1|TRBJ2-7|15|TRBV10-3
CAITPGTGRGSEQYF
TGTGCCATCACCCCCGGGACAGGGAGAGGCTCCGAGCAGTACTTC
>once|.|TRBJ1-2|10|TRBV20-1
CSAPNYGYTF
TGCAGTGCCCCTAACTATGGCTACACCTTC
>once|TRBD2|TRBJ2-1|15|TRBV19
CASSIDGRFSNEQFF
TGTGCCAGTAGTATAGACGGGAGGTTTAGCAATGAGCAGTTCTTC
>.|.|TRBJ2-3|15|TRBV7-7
CASSLGFGGTHTQYF
TGTGCTAGCAGCTTAGGTTTTGGCGGGACTCATACGCAGTATTTT